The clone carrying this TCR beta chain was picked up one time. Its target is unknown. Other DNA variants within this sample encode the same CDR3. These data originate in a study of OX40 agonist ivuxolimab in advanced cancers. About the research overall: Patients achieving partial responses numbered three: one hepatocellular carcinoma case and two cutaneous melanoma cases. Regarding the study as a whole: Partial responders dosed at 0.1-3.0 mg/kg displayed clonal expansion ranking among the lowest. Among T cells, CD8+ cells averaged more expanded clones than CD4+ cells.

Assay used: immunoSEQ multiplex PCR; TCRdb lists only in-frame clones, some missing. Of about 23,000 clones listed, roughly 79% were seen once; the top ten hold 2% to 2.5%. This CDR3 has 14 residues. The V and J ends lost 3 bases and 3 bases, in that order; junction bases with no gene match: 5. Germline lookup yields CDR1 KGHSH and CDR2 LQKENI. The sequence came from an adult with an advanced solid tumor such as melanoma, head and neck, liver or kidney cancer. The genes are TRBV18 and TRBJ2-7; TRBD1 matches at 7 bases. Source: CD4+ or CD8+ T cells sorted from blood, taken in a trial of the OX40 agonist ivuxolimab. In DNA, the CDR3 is TGTGCCAGCTCACCTCGACAGGGCGTCTACGAGCAGTACTTC. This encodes CASSPRQGVYEQYF.